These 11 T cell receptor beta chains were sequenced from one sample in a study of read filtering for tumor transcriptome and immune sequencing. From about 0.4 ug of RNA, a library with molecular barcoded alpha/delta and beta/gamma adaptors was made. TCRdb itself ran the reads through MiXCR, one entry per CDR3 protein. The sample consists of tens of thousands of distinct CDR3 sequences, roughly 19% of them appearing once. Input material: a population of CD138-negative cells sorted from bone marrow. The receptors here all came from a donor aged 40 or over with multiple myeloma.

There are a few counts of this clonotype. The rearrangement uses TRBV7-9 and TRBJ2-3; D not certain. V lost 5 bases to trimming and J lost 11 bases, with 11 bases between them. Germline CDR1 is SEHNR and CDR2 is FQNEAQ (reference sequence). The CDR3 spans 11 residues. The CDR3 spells CASSPGIGQYF. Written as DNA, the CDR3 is TGTGCCAGCAGCCCAGGAATAGGGCAGTATTTT.

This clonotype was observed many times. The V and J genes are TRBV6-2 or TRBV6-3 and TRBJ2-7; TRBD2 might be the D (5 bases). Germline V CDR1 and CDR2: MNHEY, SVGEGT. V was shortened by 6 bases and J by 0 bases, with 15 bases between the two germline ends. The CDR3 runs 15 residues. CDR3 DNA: TGTGCCAGCAGCCTGCTAGGGCGGGTCTCCTACGAGCAGTACTTC. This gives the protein CASSLLGRVSYEQYF.

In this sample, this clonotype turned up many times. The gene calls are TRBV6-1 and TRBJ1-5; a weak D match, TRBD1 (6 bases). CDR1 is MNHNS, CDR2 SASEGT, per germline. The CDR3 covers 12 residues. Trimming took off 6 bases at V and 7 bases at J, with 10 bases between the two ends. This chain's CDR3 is CASSKGTQPQHF. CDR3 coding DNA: TGTGCCAGCAGCAAAGGGACACAGCCCCAGCATTTT.

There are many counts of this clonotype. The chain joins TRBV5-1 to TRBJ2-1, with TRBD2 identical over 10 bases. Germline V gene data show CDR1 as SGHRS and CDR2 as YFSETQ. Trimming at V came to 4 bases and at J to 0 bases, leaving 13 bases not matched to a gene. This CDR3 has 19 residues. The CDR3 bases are TGCGCCAGCAGCCCCGGGCTAGCGGGGGCCTCGAGCTCCTACAATGAGCAGTTCTTC. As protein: CASSPGLAGASSSYNEQFF.

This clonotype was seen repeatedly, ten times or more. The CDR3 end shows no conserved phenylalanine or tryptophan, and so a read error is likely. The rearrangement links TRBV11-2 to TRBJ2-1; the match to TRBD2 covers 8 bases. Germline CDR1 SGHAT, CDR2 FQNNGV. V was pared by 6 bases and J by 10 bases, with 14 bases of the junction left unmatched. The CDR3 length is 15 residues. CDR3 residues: CASRPGGRSVEEQFL. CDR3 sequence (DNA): TGTGCCAGCAGGCCGGGGGGGAGGTCAGTGGAAGAGCAGTTCCTC.

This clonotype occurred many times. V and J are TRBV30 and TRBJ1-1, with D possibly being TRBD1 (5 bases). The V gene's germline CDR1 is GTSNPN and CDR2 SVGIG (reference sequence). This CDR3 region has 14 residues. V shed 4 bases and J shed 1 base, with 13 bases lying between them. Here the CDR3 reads CAWMKDGGNTEAFF. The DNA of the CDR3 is TGTGCCTGGATGAAGGACGGGGGGAACACTGAAGCTTTCTTT.

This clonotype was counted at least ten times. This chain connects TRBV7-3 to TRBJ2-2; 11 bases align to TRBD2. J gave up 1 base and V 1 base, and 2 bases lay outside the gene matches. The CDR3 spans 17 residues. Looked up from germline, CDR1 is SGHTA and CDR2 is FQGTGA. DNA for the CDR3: TGTGCCAGCAGCTTAAGGGGACTAGCGGTGAACACCGGGGAGCTGTTTTTT. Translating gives CASSLRGLAVNTGELFF.

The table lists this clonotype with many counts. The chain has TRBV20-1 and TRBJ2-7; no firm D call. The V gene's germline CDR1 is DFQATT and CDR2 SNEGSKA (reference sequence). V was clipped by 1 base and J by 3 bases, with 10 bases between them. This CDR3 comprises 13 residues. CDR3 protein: CSARGRVDYEQYF. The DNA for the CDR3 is TGCAGTGCTAGAGGTAGGGTGGACTACGAGCAGTACTTC.

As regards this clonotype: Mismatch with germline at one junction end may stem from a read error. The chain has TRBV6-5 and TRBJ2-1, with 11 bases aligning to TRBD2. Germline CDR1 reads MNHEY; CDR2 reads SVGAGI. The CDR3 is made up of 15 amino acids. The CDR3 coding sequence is TGTGCAAGCAGTGACGGGACTAGCGGTTTCAATGAGCAGTTATTC. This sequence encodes CASSDGTSGFNEQLF.

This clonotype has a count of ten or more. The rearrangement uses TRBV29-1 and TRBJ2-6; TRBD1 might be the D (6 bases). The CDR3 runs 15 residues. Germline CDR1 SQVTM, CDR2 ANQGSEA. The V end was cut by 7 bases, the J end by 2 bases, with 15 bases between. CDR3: CSASGTLPGANVLTF. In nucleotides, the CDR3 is TGCAGCGCCTCCGGGACACTGCCTGGGGCCAACGTCCTGACTTTC.

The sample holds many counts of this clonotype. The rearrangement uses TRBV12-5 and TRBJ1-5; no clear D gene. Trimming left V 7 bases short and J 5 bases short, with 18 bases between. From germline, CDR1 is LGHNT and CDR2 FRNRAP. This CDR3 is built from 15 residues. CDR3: CASALPVGSHQPQHF. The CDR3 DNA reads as TGTGCTAGTGCCTTGCCTGTTGGGTCCCATCAGCCCCAGCATTTT.